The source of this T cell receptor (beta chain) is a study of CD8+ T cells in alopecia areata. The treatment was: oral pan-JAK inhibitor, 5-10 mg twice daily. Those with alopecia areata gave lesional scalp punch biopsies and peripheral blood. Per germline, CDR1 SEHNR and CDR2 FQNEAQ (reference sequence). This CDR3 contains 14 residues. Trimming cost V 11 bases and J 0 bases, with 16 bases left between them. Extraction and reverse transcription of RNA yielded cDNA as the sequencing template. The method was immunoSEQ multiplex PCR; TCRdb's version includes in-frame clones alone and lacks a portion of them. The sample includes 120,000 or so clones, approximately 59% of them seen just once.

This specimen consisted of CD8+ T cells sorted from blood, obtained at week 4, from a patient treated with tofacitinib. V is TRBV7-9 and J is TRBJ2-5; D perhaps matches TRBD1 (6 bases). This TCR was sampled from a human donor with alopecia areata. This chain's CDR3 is CASDSGRYQETQYF. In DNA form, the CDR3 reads TGTGCCTCGGACAGTGGTCGGTACCAAGAGACCCAGTACTTC.